The following is a T cell receptor (beta chain) sequence with its context. Its antigen remains unknown. These data come from a study of OX40 agonist ivuxolimab in advanced cancers. Looking at the study overall: While on treatment, patients had intravenous ivuxolimab at 0.01 to 10 mg/kg every 2 weeks. Findings and caveats of the study: Normalized expansion of T-cell clones was also low for some nonresponders. At doses 0.1 to 3.0 mg/kg, CD4+ and CD8+ clones expanded. Expanded peripheral T cells had an undetermined antigen specificity.

Profiling relied on immunoSEQ multiplex PCR, and the TCRdb table lists in-frame clones only, not all of them. This table has fewer than 80,000 clones, 84% appearing once. This CDR3 comprises 14 residues. With V trimmed by 1 base and J by 5 bases, 4 bases remained unmatched. Germline V gene lookup returns CDR1 MGHDK and CDR2 SYGVNS. This TCR derives from an adult with an advanced solid tumor such as melanoma, head and neck, liver or kidney cancer. The chain links TRBV25-1 to TRBJ2-7, with 8 bases aligning to TRBD1. The source material was CD4+ or CD8+ T cells sorted from blood, sampled in a trial of the OX40 agonist ivuxolimab. The CDR3 sequence: CASSELDRANEQYF. The CDR3 region has the DNA TGTGCCAGCAGTGAATTGGACAGGGCGAACGAGCAGTACTTC.